These 21 T cell receptor beta chains were sequenced from one sample in a study of control samples from healthy donors and cancer patients. Clones were read by immunoSEQ multiplex PCR, and TCRdb kept only the in-frame ones, dropping some. The sample has 24,000 or so clones, approximately 91% seen once. The sequenced material came from PBMCs. These receptors were collected from a man aged 45 to 65 with lung cancer.

The chain combines TRBV12-3 or TRBV12-4 with TRBJ2-5, with 7 positions matching TRBD1. CDR3 length: 12 residues. After removal of 7 bases from V and 4 bases from J, the junction contained 3 bases not matched to a gene. Written as DNA, the CDR3 is TGTGCCAGCAATGACAGGGCAGAGACCCAGTACTTC. Its protein product is CASNDRAETQYF.

This clone was seen a handful of times. This rearrangement joins TRBV12-3 or TRBV12-4 to TRBJ1-5; D unclear. CDR3 size: 13 residues. Trimming removed 8 bases from V and 3 bases from J, with 11 bases in between. The CDR3 nucleotides are TGTGCCAGCTCAGGCGGGCACAATCAGCCCCAGCATTTT. Protein product: CASSGGHNQPQHF.

This sequence joins TRBV4-1 and TRBJ2-3; a possible D gene is TRBD1 (6 bases). This CDR3 is 17 amino acids long. CDR1 is MGHRA, CDR2 YSYEKL, per germline. Between the trimmed V and J ends, which lost 0 bases and 8 bases, there was a span of 21 bases. The CDR3: CASSQDTVSPKGGTQYF. The CDR3 DNA sequence: TGCGCCAGCAGCCAAGATACTGTATCTCCCAAAGGGGGTACGCAGTATTTT.

This clone was detected only once. V gene TRBV5-5 combines with J gene TRBJ2-1; D is perhaps TRBD1 (6 bases). The CDR3 has 15 amino acids. Germline-derived CDR1 and CDR2 are SGHKS and YYEKEE (reference sequence). V lost 4 bases to trimming and J lost 6 bases, with 17 bases between them. This chain's CDR3 is CASSIQGDAFNEQFF. The CDR3 DNA is TGTGCCAGCAGCATACAGGGTGACGCTTTCAATGAGCAGTTCTTC.

The rearrangement uses TRBV9 and TRBJ2-2; D may be TRBD2 (6 bases). Germline V gene sequence: CDR1 SGDLS, CDR2 YYNGEE. Trimming cost V 0 bases and J 3 bases, with 12 bases left between them. The CDR3 runs to 16 residues. The DNA for the CDR3 is TGTGCCAGCAGCGTAGGGTATAGCGGAGACACCGGGGAGCTGTTTTTT. Translating it yields CASSVGYSGDTGELFF.

This chain joins TRBV3-1 (or the pseudogene TRBV3-2) and TRBJ2-3, with 11 bases lining up with TRBD2. Germline CDR1 LGHDT, CDR2 YNNKEL (reference sequence). V lost 2 bases to trimming and J lost 4 bases; unmatched junction nucleotides: 2. The CDR3 runs 15 residues. This CDR3 is CASSQTSGGADTQYF. The CDR3 DNA sequence: TGTGCCAGCAGCCAAACTAGCGGGGGCGCAGATACGCAGTATTTT.

This chain links TRBV27 with TRBJ2-4; no definite D call. V was clipped by 6 bases and J by 8 bases, with 17 bases between them. CDR1 MNHEY and CDR2 SMNVEV come from the germline V gene (reference sequence). The CDR3 spans 14 residues. The CDR3 nucleotides read TGTGCCAGCAGGGCCGAAGGCAACCGGGACATTCAGTACTTC. Its translation: CASRAEGNRDIQYF.

J is TRBJ1-5 and V is TRBV18; D unresolved. This CDR3 region has 14 residues. Germline values: CDR1 KGHSH, CDR2 LQKENI. The germline V and J ends were trimmed by 3 bases and 3 bases, with 9 bases remaining between them. CDR3 DNA: TGTGCCAGCTCACCCGGACGGATCAATCAGCCCCAGCATTTT. Translating it yields CASSPGRINQPQHF.

The CDR3 nucleotides are TGTGCCATCAGTGAGTCAGGGAGGGAGACCCAGTACTTC. Its protein is CAISESGRETQYF. This sequence joins TRBV10-3 and TRBJ2-5; weak D call: TRBD2 (6 bases). The germline V gene encodes CDR1 ENHRY and CDR2 SYGVKD. V lost 0 bases and J 5 bases, leaving 7 bases between the germline ends. The CDR3 loop spans 13 amino acids.

This chain joins TRBV7-8 and TRBJ2-2; no definite D call. This CDR3 comprises 15 residues. V was cut by 5 bases and J by 6 bases, with 16 bases left in between. The V gene's germline CDR1 is SGHVS and CDR2 FQNEAQ. The CDR3 DNA reads TGTGCCAGCAGCCCCCTGAGTCCCCCGGCCGGGGAGCTGTTTTTT. It yields the protein CASSPLSPPAGELFF.

This clone was observed a single time. In nucleotides, the CDR3 is TGTGCCAGCAGCCTGACTGATGAGGTTGAAGCTTTCTTT. This translates into CASSLTDEVEAFF. V and J are TRBV7-3 and TRBJ1-1; D uncertain. This CDR3 contains 13 residues. Germline V gene lookup returns CDR1 SGHTA and CDR2 FQGTGA. Trimming took off 5 bases at V and 7 bases at J, with 14 bases between the two ends.

This clone was counted between two and nine times. The chain uses TRBV3-1 (or the pseudogene TRBV3-2) and TRBJ2-5; D gene ambiguous. V shed 3 bases and J shed 4 bases, with 9 bases lying between them. The CDR3 is made up of 13 amino acids. Germline V CDR1 and CDR2: LGHDT, YNNKEL (reference sequence). The CDR3 DNA reads TGTGCCAGCAGCCAGGCAGCTTCAGAGACCCAGTACTTC. It codes for CASSQAASETQYF.

J is TRBJ2-3 and V is TRBV9, with D tentatively TRBD1 or TRBD2 (5 bases each). Per germline, CDR1 SGDLS and CDR2 YYNGEE. Trimming removed 0 bases at V and 4 bases at J, with 12 bases between. CDR3 size: 15 residues. The CDR3 bases are TGTGCCAGCAGCGTAGGTATGCAGGGAGCAGATACGCAGTATTTT. Its protein product is CASSVGMQGADTQYF.

This clone showed up just once. The V and J genes are TRBV30 and TRBJ2-3, with D tentatively TRBD2 (7 bases). The V and J ends lost 2 bases and 6 bases respectively, with 15 bases between them. CDR3 length: 14 amino acids. Germline-derived CDR1 and CDR2 are GTSNPN and SVGIG (reference sequence). This chain's CDR3 is CAWSLGGGEDTQYF. The CDR3 DNA is TGTGCCTGGAGTTTGGGGGGGGGCGAGGATACGCAGTATTTT.

The rearrangement links TRBV19 to TRBJ1-5, with 8 bases fitting TRBD1. Per the germline V gene, CDR1 is LNHDA and CDR2 is SQIVND (reference sequence). The CDR3 has 17 amino acids. V lost 5 bases to trimming and J lost 2 bases; unmatched junction nucleotides: 11. CDR3 sequence reads: CASSSRQGIGGNQPQHF. CDR3 DNA sequence: TGTGCCAGTAGTTCCCGACAGGGGATCGGGGGCAATCAGCCCCAGCATTTT.

This chain uses TRBV2 with TRBJ2-7; D may be TRBD1 or TRBD2 (5 bases each). With 10 bases removed from V and 5 bases from J, the gap between germline ends came to 18 bases. CDR3 length: 13 residues. CDR1 is SNHLY and CDR2 is FYNNEI in the germline V gene. The CDR3 here is CANRPGLSHEQYF. The CDR3 coding sequence is TGTGCCAACCGACCGGGGCTGAGTCACGAGCAGTACTTC.

This chain joins TRBV5-4 and TRBJ1-1, with 8 bases aligning to TRBD1. Germline CDR1 reads SGHNT; CDR2 reads YYREEE (reference sequence). The V gene end was trimmed by 2 bases and the J gene end by 2 bases; junction bases not matched to a gene: 2. CDR3 size: 14 residues. The CDR3 reads CASSFDRGNTEAFF. DNA of the CDR3: TGTGCCAGCAGCTTCGACAGGGGAAACACTGAAGCTTTCTTT.

The chain is built from TRBV2 and TRBJ1-4; D call uncertain. V gave up 0 bases and J gave up 0 bases, with 8 bases separating them. The CDR3 runs 16 residues. Germline CDR1 and CDR2: SNHLY and FYNNEI. The CDR3, as DNA: TGTGCCAGCAGTGAAGCAGAGGCAGCAACTAATGAAAAACTGTTTTTT. Its protein is CASSEAEAATNEKLFF.

The V and J genes are TRBV6-5 and TRBJ2-1; D unclear. Germline V lookup: CDR1 MNHEY, CDR2 SVGAGI. This CDR3 comprises 15 residues. Trimming stripped 0 bases from V and 10 bases from J, with 16 bases between. CDR3 in amino acids: CASSYSSGTDGEQFF. Written as DNA, the CDR3 is TGTGCCAGCAGTTACTCGTCCGGCACAGACGGAGAGCAGTTCTTC.

The chain carries TRBV11-2 and TRBJ1-6; D may be TRBD1 (6 bases). The CDR3 is 16 residues long. Trimming removed 0 bases at V and 5 bases at J, with 11 bases between. Per the germline V gene, CDR1 is SGHAT and CDR2 is FQNNGV. As DNA, the CDR3 is TGTGCCAGCAGCTTAGAGGGGGCGCACAATAATTCACCCCTCCACTTT. The encoded protein is CASSLEGAHNNSPLHF. Full variable domain (missing parts from reference TRBV11-2 and TRBJ1-6): EAGVAQSPRYKIIEKRQSVAFWCNPISGHATLYWYQQILGQGPKLLIQFQNNGVVDDSQLPKDRFSAERLKGVDSTLKIQPAKLEDSAVYLCASSLEGAHNNSPLHFGNGTRLTVT.

The chain has TRBV2 and TRBJ1-3; no clear D. Germline values: CDR1 SNHLY, CDR2 FYNNEI. V was pared by 10 bases and J by 2 bases, with 12 bases between. The CDR3 is 13 residues long. CDR3 residues: CATKDGTGNTIYF. Written as DNA, the CDR3 is TGTGCCACCAAAGACGGAACTGGAAACACCATATATTTT.